The rows below give T cell receptor beta chains drawn from one sample of a study of T cell repertoires in cytomegalovirus infection. MiXCR was run by TCRdb on the reads, yielding one entry per CDR3 protein. The data show approximately 250,000 distinct CDR3 sequences, roughly 12% seen once. Sequenced: PBMCs. Receptors were obtained from a human donor in good health (CMV status not recorded). Some clones in this sample may be carry-over from other donors' samples. Both conserved end residues are part of each CDR3. Fields, in order: CDR3 DNA, CDR3 protein, J gene, D gene, clone size, V gene. A D gene is named only where the DNA matches it firmly. Clone size is given for some rows only: seen once, a few or many times, or a class if the clone is expanded.

CDR3 DNA: TGCAGCGTTTCCTCAGGTTCTGGAAACACCATATATTTT; CDR3 protein: CSVSSGSGNTIYF; J gene: TRBJ1-3; D gene: -; clone size: -; V gene: TRBV29-1
CDR3 DNA: TGTGCCAGCAGCCCCCGGGGGGCCAGCGCAGATACGCAGTATTTT; CDR3 protein: CASSPRGASADTQYF; J gene: TRBJ2-3; D gene: -; clone size: few; V gene: TRBV11-1
CDR3 DNA: TGTGCCAGCAGCTTAAGTCCCGGCTTCTACGAGCAGTACTTC; CDR3 protein: CASSLSPGFYEQYF; J gene: TRBJ2-7; D gene: -; clone size: many; V gene: TRBV7-2
CDR3 DNA: TGCAGTGCTATCCGGAGCTCCTACAATGAGCAGTTCTTC; CDR3 protein: CSAIRSSYNEQFF; J gene: TRBJ2-1; D gene: -; clone size: few; V gene: TRBV20-1
CDR3 DNA: TGTGCCAGCAGTCCTACAGGGAGGGGTGGCTACACCTTC; CDR3 protein: CASSPTGRGGYTF; J gene: TRBJ1-2; D gene: -; clone size: many; V gene: TRBV6-1
CDR3 DNA: TGTGCCAGCAGCTTCGGTACGGGAGGAGAGACCCAGTACTTC; CDR3 protein: CASSFGTGGETQYF; J gene: TRBJ2-5; D gene: TRBD2; clone size: many; V gene: TRBV7-2
CDR3 DNA: TGTGCCAGCGGATCCGGGACAGGGCGAGCTAACTATGGCTACACCTTC; CDR3 protein: CASGSGTGRANYGYTF; J gene: TRBJ1-2; D gene: TRBD1; clone size: few; V gene: TRBV14
CDR3 DNA: TGTGCCAGCAGCTTGGAGGGGGGGGGGCCAACAGATACGCAGTATTTT; CDR3 protein: CASSLEGGGPTDTQYF; J gene: TRBJ2-3; D gene: -; clone size: -; V gene: TRBV5-4
CDR3 DNA: TGTGCCAGCAGTTTCGAAGGTAACCGAGGGGACGAGCAGTACTTC; CDR3 protein: CASSFEGNRGDEQYF; J gene: TRBJ2-7; D gene: -; clone size: -; V gene: TRBV28
CDR3 DNA: TGTGCCAGCAGCCAGACAGGGGAAGAGACCCAGTACTTC; CDR3 protein: CASSQTGEETQYF; J gene: TRBJ2-5; D gene: TRBD1; clone size: many; V gene: TRBV7-8
CDR3 DNA: TGTGCCAGCAGCTTAGGAATACAGGGAGGAAGCAATCAGCCCCAGCATTTT; CDR3 protein: CASSLGIQGGSNQPQHF; J gene: TRBJ1-5; D gene: -; clone size: few; V gene: TRBV7-2
CDR3 DNA: TGTGCCAGCAGCTTTCTAGCGGGAACTTCTGGCGAGCAGTACTTC; CDR3 protein: CASSFLAGTSGEQYF; J gene: TRBJ2-7; D gene: TRBD2; clone size: many; V gene: TRBV7-6
CDR3 DNA: TGTGCCACCAGCAGCCAACAGGGGGCGCGGGGCAATCAGCCCCAGCATTTT; CDR3 protein: CATSSQQGARGNQPQHF; J gene: TRBJ1-5; D gene: TRBD1; clone size: few; V gene: TRBV15
CDR3 DNA: TGTGCCAGCAGCCTCGGGACAGGGGGCCCCGGCTACACCTTC; CDR3 protein: CASSLGTGGPGYTF; J gene: TRBJ1-2; D gene: TRBD1; clone size: few; V gene: TRBV7-9
CDR3 DNA: TGTGCCAGCAGTAGAGCCGAGCAGTTCTTC; CDR3 protein: CASSRAEQFF; J gene: TRBJ2-1; D gene: -; clone size: -; V gene: TRBV28
CDR3 DNA: TGTGCCAGCAGTTTATTCGCGGGGGAGACTTTGAGCTCCTACGAGCAGTACTTC; CDR3 protein: CASSLFAGETLSSYEQYF; J gene: TRBJ2-7; D gene: TRBD2; clone size: -; V gene: TRBV28
CDR3 DNA: TGTGCCAGCAGTCGCGGGAGTCCGACAGATACGCAGTATTTT; CDR3 protein: CASSRGSPTDTQYF; J gene: TRBJ2-3; D gene: TRBD2; clone size: -; V gene: TRBV11-2
CDR3 DNA: TGTGCCAGCAGCCCGACTACTAGCGGGAGATACACCGGGGAGCTGTTTTTT; CDR3 protein: CASSPTTSGRYTGELFF; J gene: TRBJ2-2; D gene: TRBD2; clone size: few; V gene: TRBV7-9
CDR3 DNA: TGTGCCATCAGTGAGGGGGACATTTCCTACAATGAGCAGTTCTTC; CDR3 protein: CAISEGDISYNEQFF; J gene: TRBJ2-1; D gene: -; clone size: many; V gene: TRBV10-3
CDR3 DNA: TGTGCCAGCAGTCAAACTAGCGGGAGTTTGTTCTTC; CDR3 protein: CASSQTSGSLFF; J gene: TRBJ2-1; D gene: TRBD2; clone size: many; V gene: TRBV12-3/TRBV12-4
CDR3 DNA: TGTGCCAGCAGCTTCGAACAGGGGGCGCCGACTGAAGCTTTCTTT; CDR3 protein: CASSFEQGAPTEAFF; J gene: TRBJ1-1; D gene: TRBD1; clone size: few; V gene: TRBV6-6
CDR3 DNA: TGTGCCAGCAGCTTATTGGCTAGCGGAACCTACGAGCAGTACTTC; CDR3 protein: CASSLLASGTYEQYF; J gene: TRBJ2-7; D gene: TRBD2; clone size: many; V gene: TRBV7-2
CDR3 DNA: TGTGCCAGCTCACCAAGGGACACCGGTGGAGCCAACGTCCTGACTTTC; CDR3 protein: CASSPRDTGGANVLTF; J gene: TRBJ2-6; D gene: -; clone size: few; V gene: TRBV18
CDR3 DNA: TGTGCCAGCAGCGAACGGACAGGGGCTGGCACTGAAGCTTTCTTT; CDR3 protein: CASSERTGAGTEAFF; J gene: TRBJ1-1; D gene: TRBD1; clone size: many; V gene: TRBV7-2
CDR3 DNA: TGCGCCAGCAGCCAAGCACTAGAGTACAATGAGCAGTTCTTC; CDR3 protein: CASSQALEYNEQFF; J gene: TRBJ2-1; D gene: -; clone size: once; V gene: TRBV4-3
CDR3 DNA: TGTGCCATCACCTCTCCAGGGGGCTATAGCTCTGGAAACACCATATATTTT; CDR3 protein: CAITSPGGYSSGNTIYF; J gene: TRBJ1-3; D gene: TRBD1; clone size: many; V gene: TRBV10-3
CDR3 DNA: TGCAGTGCTAGAGACCCTGGTAGCGGGGCTTACGAGCAGTACTTC; CDR3 protein: CSARDPGSGAYEQYF; J gene: TRBJ2-7; D gene: TRBD2; clone size: -; V gene: TRBV20-1
CDR3 DNA: TGCGCCAGCAGCCAAGGGGTAAGCGAGCAGTTCTTC; CDR3 protein: CASSQGVSEQFF; J gene: TRBJ2-1; D gene: -; clone size: many; V gene: TRBV4-3
CDR3 DNA: TGTGCCAGCAGTTTTGGGACAGGGGGCCAAGAGACCCAGTACTTC; CDR3 protein: CASSFGTGGQETQYF; J gene: TRBJ2-5; D gene: TRBD1; clone size: many; V gene: TRBV6-6
CDR3 DNA: TGTGCCAGCAGCGGACTAGCGGGGATCTCCTACGAGCAGTACTTC; CDR3 protein: CASSGLAGISYEQYF; J gene: TRBJ2-7; D gene: TRBD2; clone size: -; V gene: TRBV6-1
CDR3 DNA: TGTGCCAGCAGCCGGACGACCAATTACGAGCAGTACTTC; CDR3 protein: CASSRTTNYEQYF; J gene: TRBJ2-7; D gene: -; clone size: many; V gene: TRBV7-2
CDR3 DNA: TGTGCCAGTACAACAGTTCCCAGCCTCGGGGCCAACGTCCTGACTTTC; CDR3 protein: CASTTVPSLGANVLTF; J gene: TRBJ2-6; D gene: -; clone size: many; V gene: TRBV19
CDR3 DNA: TGTGCCAGCACCCCGGGGGGACTAGCGGGGCCTAGCTCCTACAATGAGCAGTTCTTC; CDR3 protein: CASTPGGLAGPSSYNEQFF; J gene: TRBJ2-1; D gene: TRBD2; clone size: many; V gene: TRBV28
CDR3 DNA: TGTGCCAGCAGCTTGGCGGGACTAGCGGGGTGGGAGTTCTTC; CDR3 protein: CASSLAGLAGWEFF; J gene: TRBJ2-1; D gene: TRBD2; clone size: many; V gene: TRBV5-5
CDR3 DNA: TGCAGTGCTAGAGATGCAGGGGACTCTGGAAACACCATATATTTT; CDR3 protein: CSARDAGDSGNTIYF; J gene: TRBJ1-3; D gene: -; clone size: -; V gene: TRBV20-1
CDR3 DNA: TGTGCCAGCAGCACGGGCCTCCTGGAAGGGGCCAACGTCCTGACTTTC; CDR3 protein: CASSTGLLEGANVLTF; J gene: TRBJ2-6; D gene: -; clone size: many; V gene: TRBV25-1
CDR3 DNA: TGTGCCTGCACATCAGGGCGCAAAACTGAAGCTTTCTTT; CDR3 protein: CACTSGRKTEAFF; J gene: TRBJ1-1; D gene: -; clone size: few; V gene: TRBV25-1
CDR3 DNA: TGTGCCAGCAGCTTAGCTAGCGGCAGCGAAGAGACCCAGTACTTC; CDR3 protein: CASSLASGSEETQYF; J gene: TRBJ2-5; D gene: -; clone size: many; V gene: TRBV7-9
CDR3 DNA: TGTGCCATCAGTGGTCCCACCGCGGGAGGGCCCAATGAGCAGTTCTTC; CDR3 protein: CAISGPTAGGPNEQFF; J gene: TRBJ2-1; D gene: TRBD2; clone size: few; V gene: TRBV10-3
CDR3 DNA: TGTGCCACCAGTGGGGCCGGGCAGGGGGCCTACAATGAGCAGTTCTTC; CDR3 protein: CATSGAGQGAYNEQFF; J gene: TRBJ2-1; D gene: TRBD1; clone size: -; V gene: TRBV24-1
CDR3 DNA: TGTGCCAGCAGCGTACAGGGATCGGGATCACCCCTCCACTTT; CDR3 protein: CASSVQGSGSPLHF; J gene: TRBJ1-6; D gene: -; clone size: -; V gene: TRBV7-2
CDR3 DNA: TGTGCCAGCAGCTTGAGACAGGGATTAGAGACCCAGTACTTC; CDR3 protein: CASSLRQGLETQYF; J gene: TRBJ2-5; D gene: TRBD1; clone size: -; V gene: TRBV5-4
CDR3 DNA: TGTGCCATCAGCGCCGGGACAGGCCAAGAGACCCAGTACTTC; CDR3 protein: CAISAGTGQETQYF; J gene: TRBJ2-5; D gene: TRBD1; clone size: many; V gene: TRBV10-3
CDR3 DNA: TGTGCCAGCAGTTCCTTAGGGGGTGTCACCGGGGAGCTGTTTTTT; CDR3 protein: CASSSLGGVTGELFF; J gene: TRBJ2-2; D gene: -; clone size: -; V gene: TRBV6-2/TRBV6-3
CDR3 DNA: TGTGCCAGTGCCCCCGAGTATGAAAAACTGTTTTTT; CDR3 protein: CASAPEYEKLFF; J gene: TRBJ1-4; D gene: -; clone size: -; V gene: TRBV19
CDR3 DNA: TGTGCCAGCAGCTTAGGGGGAAAGCCTTCTAACTATGGCTACACCTTC; CDR3 protein: CASSLGGKPSNYGYTF; J gene: TRBJ1-2; D gene: -; clone size: many; V gene: TRBV7-2
CDR3 DNA: TGTGCCAGCAGCCAAACCAGGGGGCGCCAGCATAGGTTGGCTTTCTTT; CDR3 protein: CASSQTRGRQHRLAFF; J gene: TRBJ1-1; D gene: TRBD1; clone size: many; V gene: TRBV28
CDR3 DNA: TGTGCCAGCAGCTTAGAAGGGGGGCCGGCCGGAGAAAAACTGTTTTTT; CDR3 protein: CASSLEGGPAGEKLFF; J gene: TRBJ1-4; D gene: -; clone size: many; V gene: TRBV7-2
CDR3 DNA: TGTGCCAGCAGCTCTCAGGGGGGAGGGGCCAACGTCCTGACTTTC; CDR3 protein: CASSSQGGGANVLTF; J gene: TRBJ2-6; D gene: -; clone size: -; V gene: TRBV5-4
CDR3 DNA: TGTGCCAGCAGCTTAAGTTTCACTAGCGCTACCTACGAGCAGTACTTC; CDR3 protein: CASSLSFTSATYEQYF; J gene: TRBJ2-7; D gene: TRBD2; clone size: many; V gene: TRBV7-2
CDR3 DNA: TGCGCCAGCAGGCCCACACCAGTCTATGGCTACACCTTC; CDR3 protein: CASRPTPVYGYTF; J gene: TRBJ1-2; D gene: -; clone size: -; V gene: TRBV10-2
CDR3 DNA: TGTGCCAGCAGCCTAGAAGGGACAACAGAAGATACGCAGTATTTT; CDR3 protein: CASSLEGTTEDTQYF; J gene: TRBJ2-3; D gene: -; clone size: many; V gene: TRBV7-2
CDR3 DNA: TGTGCCAGCAGTCCGGGGACGGAAAAACTGTTTTTT; CDR3 protein: CASSPGTEKLFF; J gene: TRBJ1-4; D gene: -; clone size: -; V gene: TRBV28
CDR3 DNA: TGTGCCAGTAGTGAGGCAGGGTTTTCTTCTGGGGCCAACGTCCTGACTTTC; CDR3 protein: CASSEAGFSSGANVLTF; J gene: TRBJ2-6; D gene: -; clone size: -; V gene: TRBV19
CDR3 DNA: TGTGCCAGCAGTGTGGAAGTGAGTGTTTTCTTT; CDR3 protein: CASSVEVSVFF; J gene: TRBJ1-1; D gene: -; clone size: many; V gene: TRBV2
CDR3 DNA: TGTGCCAGCAGCCCCCTAACAGGGACCTCGGAGACCCAGTACTTC; CDR3 protein: CASSPLTGTSETQYF; J gene: TRBJ2-5; D gene: -; clone size: -; V gene: TRBV5-6
CDR3 DNA: TGTGCCAGCAGCGCCGGGACAGACTATGGCTACACCTTC; CDR3 protein: CASSAGTDYGYTF; J gene: TRBJ1-2; D gene: TRBD1; clone size: many; V gene: TRBV7-3
CDR3 DNA: TGTGCCAGCTCACCCGGGGCTACGAACACTGAAGCTTTCTTT; CDR3 protein: CASSPGATNTEAFF; J gene: TRBJ1-1; D gene: -; clone size: few; V gene: TRBV18
CDR3 DNA: TGCGCCAGCAGCGCGGGGACAGGGGACTATGGCTACACCTTC; CDR3 protein: CASSAGTGDYGYTF; J gene: TRBJ1-2; D gene: TRBD1; clone size: many; V gene: TRBV5-1
CDR3 DNA: TGTGCCAGCAACCGGGGGGGGACCTACGAGCAGTACTTC; CDR3 protein: CASNRGGTYEQYF; J gene: TRBJ2-7; D gene: TRBD2; clone size: many; V gene: TRBV7-2